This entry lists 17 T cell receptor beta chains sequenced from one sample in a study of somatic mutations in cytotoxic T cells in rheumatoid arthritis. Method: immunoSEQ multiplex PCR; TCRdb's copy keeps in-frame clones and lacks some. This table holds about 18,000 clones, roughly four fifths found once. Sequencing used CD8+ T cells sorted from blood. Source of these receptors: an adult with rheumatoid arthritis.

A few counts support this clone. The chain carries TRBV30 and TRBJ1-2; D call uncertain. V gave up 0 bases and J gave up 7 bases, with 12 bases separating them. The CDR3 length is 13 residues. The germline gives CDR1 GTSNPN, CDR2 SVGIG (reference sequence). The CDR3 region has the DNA TGTGCCTGGAGTGTGGGAGGGTTGAGTGGCTACACCTTC. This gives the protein CAWSVGGLSGYTF. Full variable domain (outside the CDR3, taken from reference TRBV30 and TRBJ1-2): SQTIHQWPATLVQPVGSPLSLECTVEGTSNPNLYWYRQAAGRGLQLLFYSVGIGQISSEVPQNLSASRPQDRQFILSSKKLLLSDSGFYLCAWSVGGLSGYTFGSGTRLTVV.

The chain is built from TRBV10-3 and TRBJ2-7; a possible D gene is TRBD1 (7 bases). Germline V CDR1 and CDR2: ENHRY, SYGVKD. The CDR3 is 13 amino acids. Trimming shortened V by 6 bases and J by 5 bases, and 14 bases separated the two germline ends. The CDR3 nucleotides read TGTGCCATCAGGGGCGACAGGGAGGACGAGCAGTACTTC. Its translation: CAIRGDREDEQYF.

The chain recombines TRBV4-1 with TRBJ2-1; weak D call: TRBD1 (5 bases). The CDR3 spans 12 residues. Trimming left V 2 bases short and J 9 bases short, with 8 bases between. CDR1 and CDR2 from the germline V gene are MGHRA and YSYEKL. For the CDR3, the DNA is TGCGCCAGCAGCCAATTAGGGGTTGAGCAGTTCTTC. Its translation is CASSQLGVEQFF.

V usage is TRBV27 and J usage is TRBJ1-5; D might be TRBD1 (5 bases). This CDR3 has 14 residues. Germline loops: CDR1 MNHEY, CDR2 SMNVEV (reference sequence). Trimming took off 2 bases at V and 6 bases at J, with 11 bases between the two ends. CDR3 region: CASSLGGISQPQHF. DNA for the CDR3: TGTGCCAGCAGTTTAGGGGGAATAAGTCAGCCCCAGCATTTT.

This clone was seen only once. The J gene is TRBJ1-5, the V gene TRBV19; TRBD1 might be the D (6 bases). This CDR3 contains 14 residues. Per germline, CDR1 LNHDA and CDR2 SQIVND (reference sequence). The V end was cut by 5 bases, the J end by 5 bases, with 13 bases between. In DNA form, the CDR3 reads TGTGCCAGTAGTTACAGGGCGTTCGATCAGCCCCAGCATTTT. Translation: CASSYRAFDQPQHF. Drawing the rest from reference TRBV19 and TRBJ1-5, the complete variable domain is DGGITQSPKYLFRKEGQNVTLSCEQNLNHDAMYWYRQDPGQGLRLIYYSQIVNDFQKGDIAEGYSVSREKKESFPLTVTSAQKNPTAFYLCASSYRAFDQPQHFGDGTRLSIL.

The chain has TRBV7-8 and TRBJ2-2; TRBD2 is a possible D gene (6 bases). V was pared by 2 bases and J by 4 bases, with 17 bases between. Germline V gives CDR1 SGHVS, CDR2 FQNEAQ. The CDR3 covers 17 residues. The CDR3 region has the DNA TGTGCCAGCAGCTTATATCCCCCTAGCGAGAGCACCGGGGAGCTGTTTTTT. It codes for CASSLYPPSESTGELFF.

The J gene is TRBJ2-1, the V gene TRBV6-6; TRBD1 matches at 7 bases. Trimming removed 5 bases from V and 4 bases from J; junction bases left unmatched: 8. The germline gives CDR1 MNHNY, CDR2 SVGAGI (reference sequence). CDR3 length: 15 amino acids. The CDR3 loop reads CASSLDRVGYNEQFF. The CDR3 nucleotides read TGTGCCAGCAGTCTAGACAGGGTTGGTTACAATGAGCAGTTCTTC.

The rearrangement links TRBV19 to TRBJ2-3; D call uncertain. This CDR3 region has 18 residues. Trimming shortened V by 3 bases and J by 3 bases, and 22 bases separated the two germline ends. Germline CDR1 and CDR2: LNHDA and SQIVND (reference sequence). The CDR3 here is CASSMSQFVGTQTDTQYF. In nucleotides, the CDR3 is TGTGCCAGTAGTATGTCCCAGTTCGTCGGCACACAAACAGATACGCAGTATTTT.

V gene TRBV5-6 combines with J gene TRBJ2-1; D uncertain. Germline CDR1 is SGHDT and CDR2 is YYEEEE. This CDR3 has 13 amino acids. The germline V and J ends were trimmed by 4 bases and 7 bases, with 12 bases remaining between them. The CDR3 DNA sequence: TGTGCCAGCAGCCTACTTATCCTAAATGAGCAGTTCTTC. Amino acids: CASSLLILNEQFF.

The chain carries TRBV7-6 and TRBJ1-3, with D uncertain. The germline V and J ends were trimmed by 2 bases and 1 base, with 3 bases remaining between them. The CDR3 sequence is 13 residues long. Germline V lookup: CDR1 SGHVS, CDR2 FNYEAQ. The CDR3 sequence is CASSLMSGNTIYF. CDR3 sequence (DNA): TGTGCCAGCAGCTTAATGTCTGGAAACACCATATATTTT.

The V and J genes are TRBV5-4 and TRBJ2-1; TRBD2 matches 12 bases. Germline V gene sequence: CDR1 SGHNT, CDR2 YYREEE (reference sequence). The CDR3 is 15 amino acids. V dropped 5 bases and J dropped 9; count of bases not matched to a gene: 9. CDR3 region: CASSYLAGGPGEQFF. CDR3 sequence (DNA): TGTGCCAGCAGTTATCTAGCGGGGGGGCCTGGTGAGCAGTTCTTC.

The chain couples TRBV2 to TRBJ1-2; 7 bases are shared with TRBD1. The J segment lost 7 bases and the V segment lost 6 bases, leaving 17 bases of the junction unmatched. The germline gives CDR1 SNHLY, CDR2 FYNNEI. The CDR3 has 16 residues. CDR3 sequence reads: CASSPLTGTRGFGYTF. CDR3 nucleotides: TGTGCCAGCAGCCCACTGACAGGGACCCGGGGATTTGGCTACACCTTC.

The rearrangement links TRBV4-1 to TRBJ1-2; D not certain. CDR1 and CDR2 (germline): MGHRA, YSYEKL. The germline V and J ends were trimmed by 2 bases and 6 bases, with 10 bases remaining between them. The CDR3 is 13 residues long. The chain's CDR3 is CASSQTRENGYTF. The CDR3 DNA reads TGCGCCAGCAGCCAAACTCGGGAAAATGGCTACACCTTC.

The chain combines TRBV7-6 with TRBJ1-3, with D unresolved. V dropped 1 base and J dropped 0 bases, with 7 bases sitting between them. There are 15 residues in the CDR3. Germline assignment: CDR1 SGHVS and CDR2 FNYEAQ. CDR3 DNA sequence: TGTGCCAGCAGCTTAGAAATGAGCTCTGGAAACACCATATATTTT. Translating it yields CASSLEMSSGNTIYF.

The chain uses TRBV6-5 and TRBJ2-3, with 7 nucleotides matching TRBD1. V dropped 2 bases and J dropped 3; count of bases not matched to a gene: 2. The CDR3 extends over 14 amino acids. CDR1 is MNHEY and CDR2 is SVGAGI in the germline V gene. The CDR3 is CASSYGGQTDTQYF. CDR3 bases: TGTGCCAGCAGTTACGGGGGACAGACAGATACGCAGTATTTT.

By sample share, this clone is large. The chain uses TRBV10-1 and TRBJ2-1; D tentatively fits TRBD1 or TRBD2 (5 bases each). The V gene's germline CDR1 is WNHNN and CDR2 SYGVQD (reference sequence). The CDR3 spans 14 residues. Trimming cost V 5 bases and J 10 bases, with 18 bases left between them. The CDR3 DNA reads TGCGCCAGCAGTCATGGGGGATACGGGACGGAGCAGTTCTTC. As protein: CASSHGGYGTEQFF.

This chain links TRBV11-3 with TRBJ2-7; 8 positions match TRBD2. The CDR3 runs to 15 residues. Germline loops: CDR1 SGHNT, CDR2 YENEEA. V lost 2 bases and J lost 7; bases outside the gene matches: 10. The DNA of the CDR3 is TGTGCCAGCAGCTTACGGGGGGGAGGCAGATCAGAGCAGTACTTC. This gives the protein CASSLRGGGRSEQYF. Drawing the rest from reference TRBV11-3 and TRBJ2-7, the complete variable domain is EAGVVQSPRYKIIEKKQPVAFWCNPISGHNTLYWYLQNLGQGPELLIRYENEEAVDDSQLPKDRFSAERLKGVDSTLKIQPAELGDSAVYLCASSLRGGGRSEQYFGPGTRLTVT.